The 23 T cell receptor beta chains below come from one sample, sequenced in a study of long-term antiretroviral therapy in people with HIV. Version v3.0 of the immunoSEQ assay was performed at survey level. Assay: immunoSEQ multiplex PCR; the TCRdb copy retains only in-frame clones and omits some. The table shows more than 10,000 clones, with approximately 80% occurring only once. Specimen: unsorted PBMCs, collected 1.3 years after starting antiretroviral therapy. The source is a woman under 30 with HIV.

This chain links TRBV27 with TRBJ2-1; TRBD2 might be the D (6 bases). The V end lost 6 bases, the J end lost 10 bases, and 13 bases lay between the germline ends. Germline V CDR1 and CDR2: MNHEY, SMNVEV (reference sequence). The CDR3 consists of 12 residues. Written as DNA, the CDR3 is TGTGCCAGCAGCCAAACTAGCAACGAGCAGTTCTTC. Amino acids: CASSQTSNEQFF.

This chain uses TRBV28 with TRBJ1-4, with D uncertain. CDR1 is MDHEN and CDR2 is SYDVKM in the germline V gene. The CDR3 spans 14 residues. Trimming took 5 bases from V and 4 from J, leaving 11 bases between them. The CDR3 sequence: CASSPAIVNEKLFF. CDR3 in DNA: TGTGCCAGCAGTCCAGCGATAGTTAATGAAAAACTGTTTTTT.

V and J are TRBV5-1 and TRBJ2-3, with 13 bases lining up with TRBD2. The CDR3 contains 15 residues. Trimming removed 2 bases from V and 4 bases from J; junction bases left unmatched: 1. Germline CDR1 reads SGHRS; CDR2 reads YFSETQ. CDR3 residues: CASSFGLAGADTQYF. In DNA, the CDR3 is TGCGCCAGCAGCTTCGGACTAGCGGGAGCAGATACGCAGTATTTT.

This clone occurred a few times. Within the sample, other DNA sequences also encode this same CDR3. The chain employs TRBV19 and TRBJ1-5; no firm D call. Germline values: CDR1 LNHDA, CDR2 SQIVND (reference sequence). V was trimmed by 3 bases and J by 2 bases, leaving 11 bases between them. This CDR3 is built from 15 residues. CDR3 sequence reads: CASSIGLRGNQPQHF. The CDR3 nucleotides read TGTGCCAGTAGTATTGGGCTCCGGGGCAATCAGCCCCAGCATTTT.

The V and J genes are TRBV10-2 and TRBJ2-7, with TRBD1 as a possible D gene (6 bases). The germline gives CDR1 WSHSY, CDR2 SAAADI. The germline V and J ends were trimmed by 8 bases and 5 bases, with 22 bases remaining between them. This CDR3 is built from 15 residues. The CDR3 region is CASRRGETGSDEQYF. CDR3 in DNA: TGCGCCAGCCGCCGAGGAGAAACAGGGTCCGACGAGCAGTACTTC.

This clone was seen just once. The chain carries TRBV29-1 and TRBJ2-3; no firm D call. V was clipped by 7 bases and J by 4 bases, with 9 bases between them. The CDR3 consists of 11 residues. The germline V gene has CDR1 SQVTM and CDR2 ANQGSEA. The CDR3 nucleotides read TGCAGCGCGGTGCACCCAGATACGCAGTATTTT. Protein product: CSAVHPDTQYF.

The rearrangement uses TRBV6-6 and TRBJ2-5; D gene ambiguous. The CDR3 runs to 14 residues. Trimming removed 0 bases from V and 2 bases from J, with 7 bases in between. CDR1 MNHNY and CDR2 SVGAGI come from the germline V gene (reference sequence). CDR3 sequence: CASSYSGRQETQYF. CDR3 nucleotide sequence: TGTGCCAGCAGTTACTCGGGCAGGCAAGAGACCCAGTACTTC.

This chain uses TRBV6-5 with TRBJ1-1; 7 nucleotides agree with TRBD1. Trimming took 2 bases from V and 1 from J; bases not matched to a gene: 1. Germline values: CDR1 MNHEY, CDR2 SVGAGI. This CDR3 has 14 residues. The CDR3 sequence: CASSYTGANTEAFF. For the CDR3, the DNA is TGTGCCAGCAGTTACACAGGGGCGAACACTGAAGCTTTCTTT.

The V call is TRBV5-1, the J call TRBJ1-4; a weak D match, TRBD1 (5 bases). The CDR3 has 13 amino acids. V lost 7 bases and J 6 bases, leaving 13 bases between the germline ends. Germline CDR1 and CDR2: SGHRS and YFSETQ. CDR3 bases: TGCGCCAGCTCTGCACCGGGGGATGAAAAACTGTTTTTT. The encoded protein is CASSAPGDEKLFF.

V is TRBV7-6 and J is TRBJ1-5; no firm D call. V lost 5 bases, J lost 1 base, and 9 bases lay in between. The CDR3 is 14 amino acids. Germline V gene lookup returns CDR1 SGHVS and CDR2 FNYEAQ. The CDR3: CASSPSGSNQPQHF. CDR3 sequence (DNA): TGTGCCAGCAGCCCGTCGGGGAGCAATCAGCCCCAGCATTTT.

The rearrangement joins TRBV7-2 to TRBJ1-2; unclear D gene. CDR3 length: 13 residues. The V end lost 8 bases, the J end lost 6 bases, and 16 bases lay between the germline ends. Germline V gene lookup returns CDR1 SGHTA and CDR2 FQGNSA. The CDR3: CASGNRGLDGYTF. CDR3 in DNA: TGTGCCAGCGGTAATAGAGGGCTGGATGGCTACACCTTC.

This clone was recorded a few times. The chain employs TRBV19 and TRBJ1-4, with D unclear. This CDR3 region has 15 residues. Germline V gene lookup returns CDR1 LNHDA and CDR2 SQIVND (reference sequence). Trimming shortened V by 0 bases and J by 8 bases, and 13 bases separated the two germline ends. The CDR3 bases are TGTGCCAGTAGTATAGATAACTTTTTCGGGGAAAAACTGTTTTTT. Amino acid sequence: CASSIDNFFGEKLFF.

The chain has TRBV2 and TRBJ1-2; D may be TRBD1 (5 bases). Per the germline V gene, CDR1 is SNHLY and CDR2 is FYNNEI. Trimming left V 9 bases short and J 7 bases short, with 21 bases between. The CDR3 spans 14 residues. The CDR3 region has the DNA TGTGCCAGTACCGATTCCCGGGGCCCTAGTGGCTACACCTTC. The encoded protein is CASTDSRGPSGYTF.

This clone showed up just a few times. The genes are TRBV7-3 and TRBJ2-7, with 8 bases identical to TRBD1. The germline V gene encodes CDR1 SGHTA and CDR2 FQGTGA. The CDR3 extends over 15 amino acids. Trimming removed 2 bases from V and 5 bases from J; junction bases left unmatched: 8. DNA for the CDR3: TGTGCCAGCAGCTTAGGACAGGGCTTGGGGAACGAGCAGTACTTC. It translates to CASSLGQGLGNEQYF.

The gene calls are TRBV7-2 and TRBJ2-1; D might be TRBD2 (6 bases). There are 13 residues in the CDR3. The germline CDR1 and CDR2 sequences are SGHTA and FQGNSA. V lost 0 bases, J lost 9 bases, and 9 bases lay in between. The CDR3 loop is CASSLAGEVEQFF. CDR3 nucleotides: TGTGCCAGCAGCTTAGCAGGGGAGGTTGAGCAGTTCTTC.

In this sample, this clone turned up a few times. This chain connects TRBV7-2 to TRBJ1-3; possible D gene TRBD1, 5 bases. Germline CDR1 is SGHTA and CDR2 is FQGNSA. Trimming left V 6 bases short and J 0 bases short, with 12 bases between. The CDR3 is 15 amino acids. The CDR3 here is CASSEGLNSGNTIYF. In nucleotides, the CDR3 is TGTGCCAGCAGTGAGGGACTGAACTCTGGAAACACCATATATTTT.

There are a few counts of this clone. The chain is built from TRBV5-1 and TRBJ2-7; a possible D gene is TRBD2 (5 bases). Germline lookup yields CDR1 SGHRS and CDR2 YFSETQ. CDR3 size: 16 residues. V was trimmed by 5 bases and J by 0 bases, leaving 18 bases between them. In DNA, the CDR3 is TGCGCCAGCAGGCTACTAGATGGTCCTAACTCCTACGAGCAGTACTTC. Encoded protein: CASRLLDGPNSYEQYF. Filled out from reference TRBV5-1 and TRBJ2-7, the complete variable domain reads KAGVTQTPRYLIKTRGQQVTLSCSPISGHRSVSWYQQTPGQGLQFLFEYFSETQRNKGNFPGRFSGRQFSNSRSEMNVSTLELGDSALYLCASRLLDGPNSYEQYFGPGTRLTVT.

The rearrangement links TRBV9 to TRBJ1-1, with TRBD1 matching 7 bases. Trimming took 1 base from V and 4 from J; bases not matched to a gene: 7. The CDR3 runs to 15 residues. Germline CDR1 reads SGDLS; CDR2 reads YYNGEE. The CDR3 reads CASSVLGRQGTEAFF. As DNA, the CDR3 is TGTGCCAGCAGCGTATTAGGCAGACAGGGCACTGAAGCTTTCTTT.

J is TRBJ1-5 and V is TRBV6-5; the D gene is possibly TRBD1 (5 bases). The germline gives CDR1 MNHEY, CDR2 SVGAGI. CDR3 size: 15 residues. V gave up 7 bases and J gave up 1 base, with 14 bases separating them. The CDR3 here is CASKIRQTSNQPQHF. CDR3 bases: TGTGCCAGCAAAATACGACAGACCAGCAATCAGCCCCAGCATTTT.

The chain links TRBV5-6 to TRBJ2-1; 9 nucleotides match TRBD2. The junction had 6 bases not matched to a gene; V was cut back by 0 bases and J by 5 bases. CDR1 SGHDT and CDR2 YYEEEE come from the germline V gene. This CDR3 is built from 16 residues. CDR3 nucleotides: TGTGCCAGCAGCTTGGGGGCGGGAGGGGGGAACAATGAGCAGTTCTTC. This codes for CASSLGAGGGNNEQFF.

The chain joins TRBV6-4 to TRBJ2-2; 9 bases are a match to TRBD1. J was trimmed by 6 bases and V by 6 bases; bases with no gene match: 8. The CDR3 loop spans 15 amino acids. CDR1 and CDR2 (germline): MRHNA, SNTAGT. CDR3 nucleotides: TGTGCCAGCAGACCCGGGACAGGGAGGTCCGGGGAGCTGTTTTTT. It translates to CASRPGTGRSGELFF.

This clone was counted between two and nine times. Here the CDR3 reads CASSQVSWTGRLVTEAFF. CDR3 bases: TGTGCCAGCAGCCAAGTGTCTTGGACAGGGAGGTTGGTAACTGAAGCTTTCTTT. This sequence joins TRBV4-2 and TRBJ1-1; 8 bases agree with TRBD1. The CDR3 covers 18 residues. With V trimmed by 1 base and J by 5 bases, 15 bases remained unmatched. CDR1 LGHNA and CDR2 YNFKEQ come from the germline V gene.

The chain joins TRBV5-1 to TRBJ1-1; D remains ambiguous. CDR3 length: 15 residues. Germline V lookup: CDR1 SGHRS, CDR2 YFSETQ. V was cut by 0 bases and J by 0 bases, with 9 bases left in between. CDR3: CASSLGSGVNTEAFF. Written as DNA, the CDR3 is TGCGCCAGCAGCTTGGGGTCAGGAGTGAACACTGAAGCTTTCTTT.